These 13 T cell receptor beta chains were sequenced from one sample in a study of siplizumab effects on memory and regulatory T cells. The assay was immunoSEQ multiplex PCR, and TCRdb's table has in-frame clones only and misses some. This table holds more than 60,000 clones, nearly 98% found once. Sequencing input: naive CD8+ T cells sorted from blood. The receptor source for this set is a human donor in good health.

The rearrangement uses TRBV7-9 and TRBJ2-5; D is unresolved. The DNA end is more similar to TRBJ2-7, so the J call may be wrong. The germline CDR1 and CDR2 sequences are SEHNR and FQNEAQ (reference sequence). This CDR3 has 12 residues. The CDR3 DNA is TGTGCCAGCAGCCCCCGACCCTACGAGCAGTACTTC. This gives the protein CASSPRPYEQYF.

The chain has TRBV9 and TRBJ1-2, with D possibly matching TRBD1 (5 bases). This CDR3 is 12 amino acids long. V was pared by 7 bases and J by 4 bases, with 11 bases between. CDR1 and CDR2 from the germline V gene are SGDLS and YYNGEE. Here the CDR3 reads CASLGDFYGYTF. CDR3 bases: TGTGCCAGCCTGGGGGACTTCTATGGCTACACCTTC. Looking up the rest from reference TRBV9 and TRBJ1-2 gives the full variable domain: DSGVTQTPKHLITATGQRVTLRCSPRSGDLSVYWYQQSLDQGLQFLIQYYNGEERAKGNILERFSAQQFPDLHSELNLSSLELGDSALYFCASLGDFYGYTFGSGTRLTVV.

This sequence joins TRBV4-1 and TRBJ2-1, with D possibly matching TRBD2 (7 bases). V lost 4 bases and J 9 bases, leaving 19 bases between the germline ends. This CDR3 has 15 amino acids. From germline, CDR1 is MGHRA and CDR2 YSYEKL. CDR3 sequence reads: CASSPEYRGGVEQFF. The CDR3 nucleotides are TGCGCCAGCAGCCCAGAATATAGGGGGGGCGTTGAGCAGTTCTTC.

The gene calls are TRBV2 and TRBJ1-5; D gene unclear. The CDR3 runs to 14 residues. The germline CDR1 and CDR2 sequences are SNHLY and FYNNEI. V lost 7 bases and J 4 bases, leaving 14 bases between the germline ends. The CDR3 DNA is TGTGCCAGCATTGAGGCAGACCCTAATCAGCCCCAGCATTTT. Amino acid sequence: CASIEADPNQPQHF.

This chain connects TRBV5-1 to TRBJ2-7; 8 nucleotides align to TRBD2. Trimming took 2 bases from V and 2 from J; bases not matched to a gene: 9. This CDR3 is built from 16 residues. Germline V gene lookup returns CDR1 SGHRS and CDR2 YFSETQ. The CDR3 is CASSFSPAGGAYEQYF. CDR3 DNA: TGCGCCAGCAGCTTCTCACCGGCGGGGGGAGCCTACGAGCAGTACTTC.

V usage is TRBV27 and J usage is TRBJ1-1, with D tentatively TRBD1 (6 bases). Germline V lookup: CDR1 MNHEY, CDR2 SMNVEV (reference sequence). The CDR3 runs to 13 residues. The V end lost 8 bases, the J end lost 1 base, and 11 bases lay between the germline ends. The CDR3: CASGGQQNTEAFF. CDR3 DNA sequence: TGTGCCAGCGGGGGACAACAGAACACTGAAGCTTTCTTT.

The chain has TRBV6-5 and TRBJ2-7, with 13 positions matching TRBD2. Germline V lookup: CDR1 MNHEY, CDR2 SVGAGI. V trimming: 5 bases; J trimming: 6 bases; junction bases outside the gene matches: 7. There are 15 residues in the CDR3. CDR3: CASSRTSGGAVEQYF. The DNA of the CDR3 is TGTGCCAGCAGTAGAACTAGCGGGGGGGCCGTCGAGCAGTACTTC.

V and J are TRBV12-2 and TRBJ2-7. TRBV12-2 is annotated as a pseudogene. CDR3 length equals 17 residues. In DNA, the CDR3 is TGTGCAAGTACGACACTCGACTCGGGTCCCTCACCCTACGAGCAGTACTTC. It specifies CASTTLDSGPSPYEQYF.

The chain links TRBV29-1 to TRBJ2-7; tentative D call: TRBD1 (5 bases). The CDR3 covers 12 residues. CDR1 is SQVTM, CDR2 ANQGSEA, per germline. Trimming removed 2 bases from V and 2 bases from J, with 7 bases in between. The CDR3 protein is CSVEQGPYEQYF. DNA of the CDR3: TGCAGCGTTGAACAGGGCCCCTACGAGCAGTACTTC.

V and J are TRBV15 and TRBJ2-1; 8 nucleotides match TRBD1. V lost 1 base to trimming and J lost 5 bases; unmatched junction nucleotides: 7. Germline V gives CDR1 LNHNV, CDR2 YYDKDF (reference sequence). CDR3 length: 16 amino acids. Written as DNA, the CDR3 is TGTGCCACCAGCAGAGCTCAGGGGGCTGTCGACAATGAGCAGTTCTTC. Amino acids: CATSRAQGAVDNEQFF.

This sequence joins TRBV15 and TRBJ1-4, with D perhaps TRBD1 (5 bases). The CDR3 has 21 amino acids. The germline CDR1 and CDR2 sequences are LNHNV and YYDKDF (reference sequence). The V and J ends lost 3 bases and 0 bases respectively, with 26 bases between them. The CDR3 DNA is TGTGCCACCAGCAGTCCGATCGGGGGGACGGGTTTCACTGCAACTAATGAAAAACTGTTTTTT. Its translation is CATSSPIGGTGFTATNEKLFF.

The chain uses TRBV7-3 and TRBJ2-1; perhaps D is TRBD1 or TRBD2 (5 bases each). CDR1 is SGHTA and CDR2 is FQGTGA in the germline V gene. The CDR3 consists of 12 residues. The V end was cut by 0 bases, the J end by 8 bases, with 5 bases between. For the CDR3, the DNA is TGTGCCAGCAGCTTAACGGGGGATGAGCAGTTCTTC. This sequence encodes CASSLTGDEQFF.

The chain joins TRBV29-1 to TRBJ2-7; 9 bases are shared with TRBD1. CDR3 length: 13 residues. From germline, CDR1 is SQVTM and CDR2 ANQGSEA. The ends lost 2 bases at V and 5 bases at J; junction bases unmatched: 4. The CDR3 region has the DNA TGCAGCGTTGAATCGGACAGGGGTAACGAGCAGTACTTC. Its translation is CSVESDRGNEQYF.